This TCR beta chain derives from a study of a mutant IDH1 vaccine in newly diagnosed glioma. The time point was: week 5, during vaccination. Doses of 300 ug of mutant IDH1 20-mer peptide were given with topical imiquimod. A word on this clone: What it binds is not known.

Assay: immunoSEQ multiplex PCR; the TCRdb copy retains only in-frame clones and omits some. Of under 30,000 clones in the sample, about three quarters are singletons; the top ten hold roughly a tenth. This TCR was recovered from a man aged 35 to 55 with glioma. Sequencing was performed on PBMCs, taken from a glioma patient whose treatment included an IDH1 peptide vaccine.

CDR3 DNA: TGTGCCAGCAGCCCCCTAGCGGGAAAATGGGCCAATGAGCAGTTCTTC. It translates to CASSPLAGKWANEQFF. V usage is TRBV5-4 and J usage is TRBJ2-1, with TRBD2 matching over 9 bases. This CDR3 is built from 16 residues. V was clipped by 4 bases and J by 6 bases; unmatched bases: 11. Germline V lookup: CDR1 SGHNT, CDR2 YYREEE (reference sequence).